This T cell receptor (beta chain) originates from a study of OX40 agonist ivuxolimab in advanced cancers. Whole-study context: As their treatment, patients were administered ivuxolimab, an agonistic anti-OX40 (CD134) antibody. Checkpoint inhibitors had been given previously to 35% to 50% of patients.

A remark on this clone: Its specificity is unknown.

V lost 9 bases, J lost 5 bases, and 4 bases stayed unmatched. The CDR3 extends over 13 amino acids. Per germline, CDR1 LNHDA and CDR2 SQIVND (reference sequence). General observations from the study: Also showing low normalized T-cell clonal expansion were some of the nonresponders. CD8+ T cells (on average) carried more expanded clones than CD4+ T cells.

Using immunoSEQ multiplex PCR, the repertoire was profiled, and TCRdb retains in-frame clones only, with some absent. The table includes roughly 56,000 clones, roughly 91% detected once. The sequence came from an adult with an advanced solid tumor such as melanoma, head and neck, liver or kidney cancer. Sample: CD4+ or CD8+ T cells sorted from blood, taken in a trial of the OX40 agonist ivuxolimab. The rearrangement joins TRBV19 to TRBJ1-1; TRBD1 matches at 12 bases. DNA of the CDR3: TGTGCCAGCCGGGACAGGGGGCTAACTGAAGCTTTCTTT. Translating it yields CASRDRGLTEAFF. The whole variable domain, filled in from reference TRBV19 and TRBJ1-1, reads DGGITQSPKYLFRKEGQNVTLSCEQNLNHDAMYWYRQDPGQGLRLIYYSQIVNDFQKGDIAEGYSVSREKKESFPLTVTSAQKNPTAFYLCASRDRGLTEAFFGQGTRLTVV.